This T cell receptor beta chain was obtained from a study of regulatory T cells in long-lasting Graves disease (dated by TCRdb to the early 2020s). Context from the whole study: Persistent Graves' disease meant more than 5 years of antithyroid drug treatment with TSH receptor autoantibodies that stayed positive. This study used TCR sequencing and RNA sequencing of peripheral blood to compare persistent Graves' disease patients against newly diagnosed Graves' disease patients. The study was conducted in China and was registered as a clinical trial. TCR sequencing covered some 13 persistent and approximately 20 newly diagnosed Graves' disease patients, about 35 samples in total. On average, persistent Graves' disease patients in the clinical cohort had been on antithyroid drugs for roughly 11 years. Overall results and qualifications from the work: Sequencing and analysis were limited to the TCR beta chain. TRBV28, TRBJ1-2 and TRBJ2-5 were preferentially used in persistent disease, while TRBV20-1 and TRBJ2-1 were favored in newly diagnosed disease. Compared with newly diagnosed patients, persistent Graves' disease patients had lower TCR Shannon entropy and fewer highly expanded clones, which suggests clonal expansion. The small sample size was acknowledged by the authors as a limitation that may reduce accuracy. Patients with persistent disease shared more public clonotypes (about 2,700) than newly diagnosed patients did (966). Only peripheral blood was studied, because thyroid tissue, the primary lesion, was inaccessible.

A word on this clonotype: It has no known antigen specificity. The sample holds no much larger clone one base away, and base qualities are not on file.

To prepare the library, multiplex PCR was applied. Sequenced using an Illumina HiSeq 4000. TCR beta libraries were built with iRepertoire HTBI primers and Arm-PCR amplification of CDR3 regions. PCR products were gel purified before sequencing. The authors processed their data as follows. A total of roughly 58 TRBV and some 15 TRBJ segments were identified across samples and were used for gene usage analysis of CDR3 amino acid clonotypes. COPE and FqMerger were used to merge the filtered high-quality paired reads into contigs. Contigs were aligned with BLAST to IMGT TRBV, TRBD and TRBJ reference genes, and CDR3 was defined per IMGT. Any clonotype with a frequency above 0.1% was counted as a highly expanded clone. Shannon entropy was used to measure repertoire diversity, and the Gini coefficient was used to measure V-J evenness. A clonotype found in more than one individual was treated as public. Clones were called with MiXCR by TCRdb after fastp trimmed the public reads at Q25, and only in-frame beta chains were retained. Rows with one shared CDR3 protein collapse into an entry with the most common genes and DNA. The V and J calls were determined by TCRdb, not by the authors. The sample has some 420,000 distinct CDR3 sequences on record, 22% of them singletons. The ten top clones hold less than 15% of the sample.

The time point label for this specimen denotes: persistent/refractory GD, antithyroid drugs over 5 years with positive TRAb. RNA was extracted from PBMCs in TRIzol for both TCR sequencing and RNA sequencing. Graves' disease was diagnosed according to American Thyroid Association guidelines. Recruitment of patients was carried out at an endocrinology department in Xi'an, China. From each patient, 7.5 to 9.5 milliliters of peripheral blood was collected into an EDTA anticoagulant tube. Ficoll Paque Plus density gradient separation was used to isolate PBMCs, and no additional T cell sorting was done. An Agilent 2100 Bioanalyzer and agarose gel were used to check RNA quality, and a NanoDrop 2000 was used to measure RNA concentration. The CDR1 and CDR2 encoded by the germline V gene are LGHNA and YSLEER. The CDR3 starts with the cysteine, ends with the phenylalanine, and has 15 residues. The DNA shown is the 45-base CDR3, in frame from base 1. Trimming leaves V shorter by 3 bases and J shorter by 4 bases, with the junction holding 5 bases beyond the gene matches.

Recombination joined TRBV4-3 with TRBJ1-4; 7 middle bases align to TRBD1. The TCR comes from a female donor with Graves disease. The sample here was peripheral blood mononuclear cells (PBMCs), taken when the disease was refractory, from a patient treated with antithyroid drugs. The DNA sequence is given as TGCGCCAGCAGCCAGTTTAGGGGGCATAATGAAAAACTGTTTTTT. Its coded protein is CASSQFRGHNEKLFF.